The rows below give T cell receptor beta chains drawn from one sample of a study of breast tumors, draining lymph nodes, adjacent tissues. A single record per CDR3 protein comes from TCRdb applying MiXCR to the multiplex PCR reads. The table includes approximately 45,000 distinct CDR3 sequences, about 21% detected once. The source material was breast tumor tissue. The receptor source for this set is a female donor with breast cancer. Some clones in this sample may be carry-over from other donors' samples. CDR3s include the opening cysteine and the closing phenylalanine or tryptophan. The D gene is left open where the match is weak. Rows may omit the clone size; those that give it use once, few, many or a size class.

len: 12
abundance: .
j_gene: TRBJ2-3
v_gene: TRBV5-6
d_gene: .
CDR3aa: CASSFITDTQYF
CDR3nt: TGTGCCAGCAGCTTCATAACAGATACGCAGTATTTT

len: 16
abundance: many
j_gene: TRBJ1-3
v_gene: TRBV2
d_gene: .
CDR3aa: CASSEVRGIAGNTIYF
CDR3nt: TGTGCCAGCAGTGAAGTCCGGGGCATCGCTGGAAACACCATATATTTT

len: 14
abundance: large
j_gene: TRBJ2-3
v_gene: TRBV4-1
d_gene: .
CDR3aa: CASSRGGSTDTQYF
CDR3nt: TGCGCCAGCAGCCGAGGGGGAAGCACAGATACGCAGTATTTT

len: 15
abundance: few
j_gene: TRBJ2-3
v_gene: TRBV20-1
d_gene: .
CDR3aa: CSALYGVSSTDTQYF
CDR3nt: TGCAGTGCTCTCTACGGCGTCTCTAGCACAGATACGCAGTATTTT

len: 15
abundance: many
j_gene: TRBJ2-3
v_gene: TRBV24-1
d_gene: TRBD1
CDR3aa: CATSEGGQRTDTQYF
CDR3nt: TGTGCCACCAGTGAAGGGGGACAGCGCACAGATACGCAGTATTTT

len: 16
abundance: .
j_gene: TRBJ1-1
v_gene: TRBV4-1
d_gene: .
CDR3aa: CASSQLMGDGGTEAFF
CDR3nt: TGCGCCAGCAGCCAGCTAATGGGGGACGGGGGCACTGAAGCTTTCTTT

len: 16
abundance: many
j_gene: TRBJ2-7
v_gene: TRBV7-8
d_gene: TRBD2
CDR3aa: CASSPPPGTRAYEQYF
CDR3nt: TGTGCCAGCAGCCCACCCCCCGGGACTAGAGCCTACGAGCAGTACTTC

len: 14
abundance: many
j_gene: TRBJ2-3
v_gene: TRBV20-1
d_gene: TRBD2
CDR3aa: CSARLAGGTNTQYF
CDR3nt: TGCAGTGCTAGGCTAGCGGGGGGCACGAATACGCAGTATTTT

len: 15
abundance: many
j_gene: TRBJ2-1
v_gene: TRBV3-1
d_gene: .
CDR3aa: CASSRGGGPVNEQFF
CDR3nt: TGTGCCAGCAGCCGGGGGGGGGGCCCAGTCAATGAGCAGTTCTTC

len: 12
abundance: many
j_gene: TRBJ1-2
v_gene: TRBV25-1
d_gene: .
CDR3aa: CASSDYLWGYTF
CDR3nt: TGTGCCAGCAGTGACTACTTATGGGGCTACACCTTC

len: 16
abundance: many
j_gene: TRBJ1-5
v_gene: TRBV5-6
d_gene: .
CDR3aa: CASSLGRQGANQPQHF
CDR3nt: TGTGCCAGCAGCTTGGGCCGGCAGGGTGCGAATCAGCCCCAGCATTTT

len: 15
abundance: many
j_gene: TRBJ2-1
v_gene: TRBV6-1
d_gene: .
CDR3aa: CASSETPGRNVEQFF
CDR3nt: TGTGCCAGCAGTGAAACACCCGGGAGAAACGTTGAGCAGTTCTTC

len: 14
abundance: few
j_gene: TRBJ2-5
v_gene: TRBV5-6
d_gene: .
CDR3aa: CASSLGQGGGTQYF
CDR3nt: TGTGCCAGCAGCTTGGGTCAGGGGGGCGGTACCCAGTACTTC

len: 12
abundance: many
j_gene: TRBJ1-2
v_gene: TRBV6-6
d_gene: .
CDR3aa: CASSITEYGYTF
CDR3nt: TGTGCCAGCAGTATCACAGAATATGGCTACACCTTC

len: 16
abundance: many
j_gene: TRBJ2-2
v_gene: TRBV10-3
d_gene: .
CDR3aa: CAISDRVGGNTGELFF
CDR3nt: TGTGCCATCAGTGACCGCGTGGGGGGGAACACCGGGGAGCTGTTTTTT

len: 16
abundance: many
j_gene: TRBJ1-2
v_gene: TRBV20-1
d_gene: .
CDR3aa: CSARGHGKKLNYGYTF
CDR3nt: TGCAGTGCTAGAGGGCACGGGAAGAAACTTAACTATGGCTACACCTTC